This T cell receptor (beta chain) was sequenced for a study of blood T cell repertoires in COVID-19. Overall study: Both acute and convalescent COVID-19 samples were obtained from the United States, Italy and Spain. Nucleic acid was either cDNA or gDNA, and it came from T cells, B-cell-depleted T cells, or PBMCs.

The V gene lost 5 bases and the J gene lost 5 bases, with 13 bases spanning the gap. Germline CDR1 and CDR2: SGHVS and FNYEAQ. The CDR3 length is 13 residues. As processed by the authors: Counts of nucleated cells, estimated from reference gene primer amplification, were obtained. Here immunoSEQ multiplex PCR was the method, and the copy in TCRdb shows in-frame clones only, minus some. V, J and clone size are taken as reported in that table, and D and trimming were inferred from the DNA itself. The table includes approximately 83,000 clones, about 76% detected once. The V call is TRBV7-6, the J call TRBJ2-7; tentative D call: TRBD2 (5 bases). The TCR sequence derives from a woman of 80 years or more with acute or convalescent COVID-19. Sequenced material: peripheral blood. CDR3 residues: CASSIGIFNEQYF. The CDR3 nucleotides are TGTGCCAGCAGCATCGGGATCTTTAACGAGCAGTACTTC. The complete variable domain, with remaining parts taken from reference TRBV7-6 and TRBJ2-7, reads GAGVSQSPRYKVTKRGQDVALRCDPISGHVSLYWYRQALGQGPEFLTYFNYEAQQDKSGLPNDRFSAERPEGSISTLTIQRTEQRDSAMYRCASSIGIFNEQYFGPGTRLTVT.